These 22 T cell receptor beta chains came from one sample sequenced in a study of graft-versus-host responses after intestinal transplantation. Clones were sequenced by immunoSEQ multiplex PCR, and TCRdb holds only the in-frame ones, with some missing. The repertoire consists of 85,000 to 100,000 clones, with roughly 88% occurring once and the leading ten covering 1.4% to 1.5%. Sequencing used PBMCs, obtained 255 days after intestinal transplant. Source of these receptors: a human patient who received an intestinal transplant, so some T cells may come from the graft donor.

This chain connects TRBV6-5 to TRBJ1-4, with D maybe TRBD1 (5 bases). CDR3 length equals 12 residues. Germline loops: CDR1 MNHEY, CDR2 SVGAGI. V gave up 8 bases and J gave up 8 bases, with 12 bases separating them. Here the CDR3 reads CASRGMGEKLFF. In nucleotides, the CDR3 is TGTGCCAGCCGGGGGATGGGGGAAAAACTGTTTTTT.

The V gene is TRBV6-4, the J gene TRBJ2-3; TRBD2 agrees at 9 bases. In germline, CDR1 is MRHNA, CDR2 SNTAGT. This CDR3 is built from 15 residues. V lost 4 bases to trimming and J lost 4 bases; unmatched junction nucleotides: 6. The CDR3 region has the DNA TGTGCCAGCAGTGGTTTAGCGGGAGAACCAGATACGCAGTATTTT. It is translated as CASSGLAGEPDTQYF.

The rearrangement links TRBV6-5 to TRBJ2-1, with D possibly matching TRBD2 (6 bases). Per the germline V gene, CDR1 is MNHEY and CDR2 is SVGAGI. V lost 8 bases and J 6 bases, leaving 20 bases between the germline ends. The CDR3 spans 15 residues. The CDR3: CASSRGGNERNEQFF. The CDR3 DNA sequence: TGTGCCAGCTCAAGGGGCGGGAACGAGCGCAATGAGCAGTTCTTC.

The chain couples TRBV7-9 to TRBJ2-3; perhaps TRBD2 as D (6 bases). CDR1 is SEHNR and CDR2 is FQNEAQ in the germline V gene (reference sequence). Trimming left V 4 bases short and J 1 base short, with 12 bases between. The CDR3 sequence is 15 residues long. The CDR3 DNA follows: TGTGCCAGCAGCTCGCGACTAGAAGGCACAGATACGCAGTATTTT. Translated, it gives CASSSRLEGTDTQYF. The full variable domain, in which reference TRBV7-9 and TRBJ2-3 provide the parts outside the CDR3, is DTGVSQNPRHKITKRGQNVTFRCDPISEHNRLYWYRQTLGQGPEFLTYFQNEAQLEKSRLLSDRFSAERPKGSFSTLEIQRTEQGDSAMYLCASSSRLEGTDTQYFGPGTRLTVL.

Only one count was recorded for this clone. The CDR3 sequence is CASSPPSSGSYEQYF. The CDR3 DNA sequence: TGTGCCAGCTCACCACCGTCTAGCGGGAGCTACGAGCAGTACTTC. The rearrangement links TRBV18 to TRBJ2-7, with 10 bases aligning to TRBD2. The germline V gene encodes CDR1 KGHSH and CDR2 LQKENI. The CDR3 has 15 residues. The V gene end was trimmed by 0 bases and the J gene end by 3 bases; junction bases not matched to a gene: 2.

V is TRBV6-4 and J is TRBJ2-1; 8 bases map to TRBD2. The CDR3 is 15 residues long. Germline CDR1 reads MRHNA; CDR2 reads SNTAGT. Losses at the gene ends were 6 bases for V and 4 bases for J; bases not matched to a gene: 8. As DNA, the CDR3 is TGTGCCAGCAGCACAGCGGGGGTAGGGTACAATGAGCAGTTCTTC. The encoded protein is CASSTAGVGYNEQFF.

In its sample, this clone was seen a few times. The chain carries TRBV19 and TRBJ1-6; D gene unclear. The CDR3 length is 16 residues. The germline gives CDR1 LNHDA, CDR2 SQIVND (reference sequence). Trimming removed 8 bases at V and 4 bases at J, with 18 bases between. The CDR3 region has the DNA TGTGCCAGTGAGCCGGCCGGACGTACGTATAATTCACCCCTCCACTTT. Translating it yields CASEPAGRTYNSPLHF.

In this sample, this clone turned up a few times. The chain combines TRBV28 with TRBJ1-5, with unresolved D. CDR1 MDHEN and CDR2 SYDVKM come from the germline V gene. Deletions cut 5 bases from V and 2 bases from J, with 10 bases between. The CDR3 loop spans 14 amino acids. CDR3: CASSPAQGNQPQHF. The CDR3 DNA follows: TGTGCCAGCAGTCCTGCCCAGGGCAATCAGCCCCAGCATTTT.

To note about this clone: The sample has other DNA sequences that encode this CDR3 too. The J gene is TRBJ2-3, the V gene TRBV7-3, with D hard to call. The CDR3 runs to 15 residues. V was trimmed by 1 base and J by 1 base, leaving 9 bases between them. CDR1 is SGHTA and CDR2 is FQGTGA in the germline V gene. The CDR3 sequence is CASSLKGGGTDTQYF. The CDR3 nucleotides are TGTGCCAGCAGCTTAAAGGGTGGGGGCACAGATACGCAGTATTTT.

This clone was observed once. This sequence joins TRBV2 and TRBJ2-7; TRBD2 agrees at 11 bases. J was trimmed by 1 base and V by 3 bases; bases with no gene match: 2. CDR1 is SNHLY, CDR2 FYNNEI, per germline. CDR3 length: 15 amino acids. CDR3 DNA: TGTGCCAGCAGTGAGGGACTAGCGGTTTCCTACGAGCAGTACTTC. It translates to CASSEGLAVSYEQYF.

V gene TRBV27 combines with J gene TRBJ2-1, with TRBD1 matching 10 bases. The V segment lost 5 bases and the J segment 2 bases; nucleotides outside the gene matches: 3. Germline CDR1 and CDR2: MNHEY and SMNVEV (reference sequence). This CDR3 comprises 15 residues. CDR3 bases: TGTGCCAGCAGTCCCGGGACAGGGGCCTACAATGAGCAGTTCTTC. Its protein product is CASSPGTGAYNEQFF.

The chain combines TRBV7-8 with TRBJ1-1; D call uncertain. Trimming removed 2 bases at V and 3 bases at J, with 13 bases between. CDR1 and CDR2 (germline): SGHVS, FQNEAQ. The CDR3 sequence is 15 residues long. CDR3 sequence (DNA): TGTGCCAGCAGCTTAAGTGGCTCCGGGTACACTGAAGCTTTCTTT. Amino acid sequence: CASSLSGSGYTEAFF.

J is TRBJ2-5 and V is TRBV10-2; a possible D gene is TRBD1 (6 bases). The J call may be wrong; the DNA end is better matched by TRBJ2-7. Germline loops: CDR1 WSHSY, CDR2 SAAADI. This CDR3 region has 12 residues. CDR3 sequence reads: CASTDSTYEQYF. The CDR3 nucleotides read TGCGCCAGCACGGACAGTACCTACGAGCAGTACTTC.

J is TRBJ2-1 and V is TRBV9, with D possibly TRBD1 on 5 matching bases. Between the trimmed V and J ends, which lost 4 bases and 2 bases, there was a span of 7 bases. The CDR3 has 13 amino acids. CDR1 is SGDLS, CDR2 YYNGEE, per germline. The CDR3 DNA sequence: TGTGCCAGCAGCAGGGGTCCCTACAATGAGCAGTTCTTC. Protein product: CASSRGPYNEQFF.

This clone was observed a single time. V usage is TRBV5-1 and J usage is TRBJ1-1; D is undetermined. Trimming took 1 base from V and 0 from J, leaving 13 bases between them. Germline values: CDR1 SGHRS, CDR2 YFSETQ. The CDR3 runs 16 residues. CDR3 bases: TGCGCCAGCAGCTTGCGGCCAGCTGGAATGAACACTGAAGCTTTCTTT. Its translation is CASSLRPAGMNTEAFF.

The chain couples TRBV2 to TRBJ2-3, with a weak D call TRBD1 (5 bases). V dropped 4 bases and J dropped 6 bases, with 14 bases sitting between them. The CDR3 has 14 residues. The germline V gene has CDR1 SNHLY and CDR2 FYNNEI. CDR3 residues: CASSGPGRADTQYF. The CDR3 coding sequence is TGTGCCAGCAGTGGGCCAGGGCGAGCCGATACGCAGTATTTT.

The J gene is TRBJ2-7, the V gene TRBV5-1; no firm D call. This CDR3 region has 15 residues. From germline, CDR1 is SGHRS and CDR2 YFSETQ. Trimming pared 5 bases from V and 0 bases from J, leaving 15 bases between. CDR3 nucleotide sequence: TGCGCCAGCAGGCAATCGACGGTGAGCTCCTACGAGCAGTACTTC. Translated: CASRQSTVSSYEQYF. Using reference TRBV5-1 and TRBJ2-7 for the parts outside the CDR3, the full variable domain is KAGVTQTPRYLIKTRGQQVTLSCSPISGHRSVSWYQQTPGQGLQFLFEYFSETQRNKGNFPGRFSGRQFSNSRSEMNVSTLELGDSALYLCASRQSTVSSYEQYFGPGTRLTVT.

This chain links TRBV6-1 with TRBJ2-2; D is undetermined. Germline lookup yields CDR1 MNHNS and CDR2 SASEGT. This CDR3 contains 12 residues. The ends were cut back, 8 bases at V and 2 bases at J, with 6 bases in the middle. The CDR3 DNA reads as TGTGCCAGCGGTCTTAACACCGGGGAGCTGTTTTTT. It translates to CASGLNTGELFF.

This clone has more than one count but fewer than ten. The V call is TRBV5-1, the J call TRBJ2-1; weak D call: TRBD1 (6 bases). This CDR3 has 14 amino acids. V lost 4 bases and J 10 bases, leaving 18 bases between the germline ends. The germline CDR1 and CDR2 sequences are SGHRS and YFSETQ. CDR3 DNA: TGCGCCAGCAGCCGAGCAAATGGGGGCTACGAGCAGTTCTTC. Residues: CASSRANGGYEQFF.

Here the CDR3 reads CASSLAGTGRGYTF. The CDR3 DNA follows: TGTGCCAGCAGTTTAGCCGGGACAGGGCGAGGCTACACCTTC. The gene calls are TRBV6-5 and TRBJ1-2; the match to TRBD1 covers 9 bases. V shed 4 bases, J shed 8 bases, and the junction held 8 bases outside the gene matches. The CDR3 contains 14 residues. CDR1 and CDR2 (germline): MNHEY, SVGAGI.

The V call is TRBV2, the J call TRBJ1-2; TRBD1 might be the D (5 bases). Looked up from germline, CDR1 is SNHLY and CDR2 is FYNNEI. V was trimmed by 3 bases and J by 6 bases, leaving 14 bases between them. CDR3 length: 14 amino acids. The chain's CDR3 is CASSDAGGGDGYTF. The CDR3 DNA is TGTGCCAGCAGTGACGCCGGGGGAGGAGATGGCTACACCTTC.

The sample holds a few counts of this clone. The rearrangement uses TRBV4-2 and TRBJ1-3; no reliable D call. This CDR3 has 14 amino acids. CDR1 is LGHNA and CDR2 is YNFKEQ in the germline V gene. V was pared by 2 bases and J by 3 bases, with 8 bases between. The CDR3 reads CASSQLLDGNTIYF. For the CDR3, the DNA is TGTGCCAGCAGCCAACTCTTAGATGGAAACACCATATATTTT.